The clone carrying this TCR beta chain came up once. V trimming: 8 bases; J trimming: 5 bases; junction bases outside the gene matches: 11. Germline loops: CDR1 MDHEN, CDR2 SYDVKM. This CDR3 has 14 amino acids. Use of 60 Vbeta and 13 Jbeta primers characterized the PCR. Sequencing was performed with immunoSEQ multiplex PCR; in TCRdb, only in-frame clones are kept and a portion is missing. The table shows 60,000 to 95,000 clones, with more than 65% occurring only once. These data belong to a study of cytomegalovirus exposure and HLA in healthy donors. The rearrangement uses TRBV28 and TRBJ2-7; 8 nucleotides line up with TRBD2. The sequenced sample consisted of PBMCs. The sequence derives from a man between 65 and 85 years old in good health and CMV-seropositive. The CDR3 DNA sequence: TGTGCCAGCTTACCAGCGGGAGTCGCGGACGAGCAGTACTTC. Its protein is CASLPAGVADEQYF.